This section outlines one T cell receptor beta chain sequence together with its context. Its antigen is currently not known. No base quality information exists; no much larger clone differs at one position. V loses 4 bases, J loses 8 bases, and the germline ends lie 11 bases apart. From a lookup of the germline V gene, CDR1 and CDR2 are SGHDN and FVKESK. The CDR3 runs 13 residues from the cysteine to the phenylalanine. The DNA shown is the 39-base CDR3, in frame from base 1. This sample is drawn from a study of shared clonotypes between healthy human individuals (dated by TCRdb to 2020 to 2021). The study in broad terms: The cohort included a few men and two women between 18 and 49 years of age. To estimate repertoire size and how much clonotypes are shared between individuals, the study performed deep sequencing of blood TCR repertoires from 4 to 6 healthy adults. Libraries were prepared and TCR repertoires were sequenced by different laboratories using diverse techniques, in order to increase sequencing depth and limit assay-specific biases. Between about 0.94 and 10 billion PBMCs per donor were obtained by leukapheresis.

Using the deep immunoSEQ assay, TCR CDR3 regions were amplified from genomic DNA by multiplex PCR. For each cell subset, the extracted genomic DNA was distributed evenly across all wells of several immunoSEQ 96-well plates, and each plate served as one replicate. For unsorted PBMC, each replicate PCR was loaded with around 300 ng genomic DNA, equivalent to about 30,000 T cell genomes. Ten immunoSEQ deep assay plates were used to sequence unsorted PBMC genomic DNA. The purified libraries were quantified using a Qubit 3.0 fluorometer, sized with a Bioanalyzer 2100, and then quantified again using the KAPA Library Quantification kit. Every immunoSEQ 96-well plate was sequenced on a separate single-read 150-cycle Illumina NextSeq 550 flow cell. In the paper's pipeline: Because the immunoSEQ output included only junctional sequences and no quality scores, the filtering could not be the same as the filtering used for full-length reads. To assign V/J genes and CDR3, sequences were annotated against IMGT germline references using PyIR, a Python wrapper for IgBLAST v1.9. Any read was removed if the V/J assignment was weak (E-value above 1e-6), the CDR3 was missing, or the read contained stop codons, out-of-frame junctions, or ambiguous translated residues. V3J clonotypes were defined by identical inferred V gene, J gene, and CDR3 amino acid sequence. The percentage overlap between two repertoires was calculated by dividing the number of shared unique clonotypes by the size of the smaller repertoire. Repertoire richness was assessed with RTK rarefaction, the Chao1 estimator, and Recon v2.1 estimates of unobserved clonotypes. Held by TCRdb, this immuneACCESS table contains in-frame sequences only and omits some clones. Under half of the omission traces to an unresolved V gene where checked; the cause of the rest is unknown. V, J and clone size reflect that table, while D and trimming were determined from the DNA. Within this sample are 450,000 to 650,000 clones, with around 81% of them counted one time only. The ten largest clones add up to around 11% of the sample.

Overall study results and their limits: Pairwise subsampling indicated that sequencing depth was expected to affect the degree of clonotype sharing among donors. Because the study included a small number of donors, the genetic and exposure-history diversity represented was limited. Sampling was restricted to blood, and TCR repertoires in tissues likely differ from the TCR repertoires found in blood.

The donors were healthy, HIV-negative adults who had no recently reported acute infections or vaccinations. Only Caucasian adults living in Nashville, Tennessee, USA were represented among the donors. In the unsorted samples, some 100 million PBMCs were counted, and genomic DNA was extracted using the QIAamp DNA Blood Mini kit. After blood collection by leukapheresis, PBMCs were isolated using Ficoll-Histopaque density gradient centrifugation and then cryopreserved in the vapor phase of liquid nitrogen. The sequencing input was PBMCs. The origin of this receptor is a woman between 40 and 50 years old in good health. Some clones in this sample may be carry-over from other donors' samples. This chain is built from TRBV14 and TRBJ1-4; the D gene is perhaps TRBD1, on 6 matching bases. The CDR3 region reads CASSRGAGEKLFF. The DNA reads TGTGCCAGCAGCCGGGGGGCGGGAGAAAAACTGTTTTTT.